The subject of this entry is one T cell receptor beta chain. The antigen is not known. This record comes from a study of breast tumors, draining lymph nodes, adjacent tissues. MiXCR, applied by TCRdb to the multiplex PCR reads, yields one record per CDR3 protein. Of under 250,000 distinct CDR3 sequences in the sample, roughly 32% were seen once. Study-wide results and limits: Data fit most tumor T cells coming from lymph node, expanding in tumor.

Samples came from axillary lymph nodes draining the breast cancer. The CDR3 has 15 amino acids. Germline V gene sequence: CDR1 DFQATT, CDR2 SNEGSKA (reference sequence). Trimming took 3 bases from V and 12 from J; bases not matched to a gene: 17. Material: axillary lymph node tissue. The chain has TRBV20-1 and TRBJ2-1; 7 bases map to TRBD1. This sequence was found in a female donor with breast cancer. Some clones in this sample may be carry-over from other donors' samples. The CDR3: CSASPRDSRTDTQFF. The CDR3 DNA is TGCAGTGCTAGCCCAAGGGACAGCCGCACAGATACGCAGTTCTTC.